The rows below give T cell receptor beta chains drawn from one sample of a study of T cells expressing NK-cell markers. After re-calling the 5' RACE reads, TCRdb lists one entry per CDR3 protein, DNA absent. The table lists 550,000 to 600,000 distinct CDR3 sequences. Material for sequencing was blood T cells: a sorted CD56 or NKG2C T cell subset, CD4+ or CD8+ T cells, or bulk PBMC T cells (not recorded which). The source is a man younger than 35 in good health. CDR3s include the opening cysteine and the closing phenylalanine or tryptophan. The order of the fields is V gene, J gene, CDR3 protein.

TRBV6-5	TRBJ2-1	CASSYFGLAGVGEQFF
TRBV11-2	TRBJ2-7	CASSFGPSSYEQYF
TRBV20-1	TRBJ2-7	CSARELAGENREQYF
TRBV12-3/TRBV12-4	TRBJ2-7	CASRLDRDHEQYF
TRBV2	TRBJ2-1	CASRETLASFDEQFF
TRBV5-1	TRBJ2-5	CASSSTGKLFPYF
TRBV6-5	TRBJ2-4	CASSYQAPQGGKNIQYF
TRBV7-8	TRBJ2-5	CASSLLLALKETQYF
TRBV12-3/TRBV12-4	TRBJ2-3	CASKERETIDTQYF
TRBV7-6	TRBJ2-5	CASSIHRPGRGNEKTQYF
TRBV29-1	TRBJ2-7	CSVYGSGHQQYF
TRBV24-1	TRBJ1-2	CATSDGGRYGYTF
TRBV19	TRBJ1-2	CASSITWGRYTF
TRBV5-6	TRBJ1-2	CASSLGRQGFGYTF
TRBV7-7	TRBJ2-1	CASSPPGTGANEQFF
TRBV14	TRBJ2-7	CASSQGRRDEQYF
TRBV6-2/TRBV6-3	TRBJ2-5	CASSRRTDQETQYF
TRBV20-1	TRBJ2-3	CSARPSSGLDTQYF
TRBV10-3	TRBJ1-6	CAIRQAQTDNSPLHF
TRBV9	TRBJ2-1	CASSGEGTSYNEQFF
TRBV14	TRBJ2-1	CASSQVLKGLAGRGEQFF
TRBV15	TRBJ2-6	CATSRVHRGFDGANVLTF
TRBV24-1	TRBJ2-1	CATSSIRDSYNEQFF
TRBV6-2/TRBV6-3	TRBJ2-1	CASSYSWTGGENEQFF
TRBV7-6	TRBJ2-1	CASSLIGQRGLGEQFF
TRBV3-1	TRBJ2-1	CASLGGEGLYNEQFF